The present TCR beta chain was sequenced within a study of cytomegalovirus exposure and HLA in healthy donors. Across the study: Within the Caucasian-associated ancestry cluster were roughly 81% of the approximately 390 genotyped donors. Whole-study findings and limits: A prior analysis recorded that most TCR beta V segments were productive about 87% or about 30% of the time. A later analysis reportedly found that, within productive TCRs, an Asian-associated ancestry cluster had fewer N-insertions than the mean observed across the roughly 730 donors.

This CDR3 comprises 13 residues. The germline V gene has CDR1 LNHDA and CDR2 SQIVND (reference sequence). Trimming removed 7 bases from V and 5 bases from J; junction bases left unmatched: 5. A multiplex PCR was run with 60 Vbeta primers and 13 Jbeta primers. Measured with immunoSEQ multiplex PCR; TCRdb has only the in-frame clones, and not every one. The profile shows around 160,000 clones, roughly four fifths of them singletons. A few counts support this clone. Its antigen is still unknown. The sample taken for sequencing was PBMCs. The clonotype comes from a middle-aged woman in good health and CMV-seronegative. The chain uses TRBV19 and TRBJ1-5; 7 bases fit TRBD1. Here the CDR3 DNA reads TGTGCCAGTAAGCGACAGGGTCATCAGCCCCAGCATTTT. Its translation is CASKRQGHQPQHF.